Listed here are 25 T cell receptor beta chains from one sample, sequenced in a study of tumor and adjacent non-tumor tissue in lung cancer. No cell sorting was done before RNA was extracted from the tissue. Three rounds of nested PCR, following a modified ARM-PCR protocol, produced the TCRbeta library. TCRdb reprocessed the multiplex PCR reads via MiXCR and lists one record per CDR3 protein. The profile shows 200,000 to 250,000 distinct CDR3 sequences, approximately 74% of them singletons. The specimen sequenced was lung tumor tissue. The source is a man aged 55 to 70 with non-small cell lung cancer.

The rearrangement uses TRBV14 and TRBJ2-3; 8 bases agree with TRBD2. The CDR3 runs to 15 residues. V dropped 3 bases and J dropped 4; count of bases not matched to a gene: 6. Germline values: CDR1 SGHDN, CDR2 FVKESK. The CDR3 spells CASSQRGDGSDTQYF. CDR3 sequence (DNA): TGTGCCAGCAGCCAGCGGGGGGATGGATCAGATACGCAGTATTTT.

This clonotype was counted many times. The rearrangement uses TRBV6-1 and TRBJ2-3; 7 nucleotides align to TRBD2. The germline gives CDR1 MNHNS, CDR2 SASEGT. The ends lost 1 base at V and 6 bases at J; junction bases unmatched: 7. The CDR3 sequence is 15 residues long. The CDR3 spells CASSEEGGEVDTQYF. DNA for the CDR3: TGTGCCAGCAGTGAAGAGGGAGGGGAGGTGGATACGCAGTATTTT.

V and J are TRBV6-2 or TRBV6-3 and TRBJ2-7; D gene ambiguous. Trimming removed 7 bases from V and 6 bases from J, with 22 bases in between. Germline V gene lookup returns CDR1 MNHEY and CDR2 SVGEGT. The CDR3 consists of 15 residues. The DNA of the CDR3 is TGTGCCAGCATTCCTAAACATCCTCCATCTATCGAGCAGTACTTC. Residues: CASIPKHPPSIEQYF.

DNA for the CDR3: TGTGCCAGCAGCCAAGGGACTGTCTACAATGAGCAGTTCTTC. This gives the protein CASSQGTVYNEQFF. The rearrangement uses TRBV14 and TRBJ2-1; D is possibly TRBD2 (5 bases). This CDR3 region has 14 residues. V lost 1 base, J lost 3 bases, and 7 bases lay in between. Germline lookup yields CDR1 SGHDN and CDR2 FVKESK.

On this clonotype itself: One end of the junction varies from germline; a read error may be responsible. The chain uses TRBV11-3 and TRBJ2-7; TRBD1 agrees at 8 bases. The CDR3 is made up of 15 amino acids. CDR1 is SGHNT, CDR2 YENEEA, per germline. The CDR3 DNA reads TGTGCAAGCAGCCATCAGACAGGGGCCTTTTACGAGCAGTACTTC. It yields the protein CASSHQTGAFYEQYF.

On this clonotype itself: The junction departs from germline at one end; a sequencing error may be responsible. The chain links TRBV5-1 to TRBJ2-7; 8 bases are a match to TRBD1. The germline V gene has CDR1 SGHRS and CDR2 YFSETQ. This CDR3 comprises 14 residues. The CDR3 here is CANSTWTGNYEQYF. For the CDR3, the DNA is TGCGCCAACAGCACGTGGACAGGGAACTACGAGCAGTACTTC.

This chain joins TRBV12-3 or TRBV12-4 and TRBJ1-3; D call uncertain. Trimming removed 6 bases from V and 14 bases from J, with 20 bases in between. CDR3 length equals 13 residues. The CDR3 nucleotides are TGTGCCAGCAGCCCCTCAGGTGGAAACATCTTATATTTT. Protein: CASSPSGGNILYF.

This clonotype was seen at least ten times. The chain couples TRBV12-3 or TRBV12-4 to TRBJ1-4; D gene unclear. V lost 3 bases and J 0 bases, leaving 5 bases between the germline ends. This CDR3 contains 14 residues. The CDR3 spells CASSFDATNEKLFF. DNA for the CDR3: TGTGCCAGCAGTTTTGATGCAACTAATGAAAAACTGTTTTTT.

With regard to this clonotype: The junction and the germline gene differ at one end; a read error may be behind it. This chain links TRBV11-3 with TRBJ2-5, with D uncertain. Germline V CDR1 and CDR2: SGHNT, YENEEA. The CDR3 has 11 residues. The CDR3 sequence: CASNFLETQNF. The DNA for the CDR3 is TGTGCCAGCAACTTCTTGGAGACCCAGAACTTC.

This clonotype was picked up a small number of times. V and J are TRBV12-3 or TRBV12-4 and TRBJ2-2; 7 bases are shared with TRBD1. V lost 4 bases, J lost 3 bases, and 8 bases stayed unmatched. This CDR3 has 16 residues. The CDR3 DNA reads TGTGCCAGCAGTTCCACCGGACAGGTTTACACCGGGGAGCTGTTTTTT. It codes for CASSSTGQVYTGELFF.

This clonotype was seen only once. Compared with germline, one end of the junction differs, possibly owing to a read error. The chain uses TRBV4-1 and TRBJ2-7; 11 bases agree with TRBD2. From germline, CDR1 is MGHRA and CDR2 YSYEKL. The CDR3 consists of 16 residues. CDR3 amino acids: CANSQEPSGRRFEQYF. Written as DNA, the CDR3 is TGCGCCAACAGCCAAGAGCCTAGCGGGAGGAGGTTCGAGCAGTACTTC.

With regard to this clonotype: This clone may be a read error of a much larger clone one base away. The chain links TRBV20-1 to TRBJ1-1; 7 bases are shared with TRBD1. CDR1 DFQATT and CDR2 SNEGSKA come from the germline V gene (reference sequence). Losses at the gene ends were 0 bases for V and 3 bases for J; bases not matched to a gene: 1. The length of the CDR3 is 13 residues. In nucleotides, the CDR3 is TGCAGTGCTAGAGACAGGGGGTACACTGAAGCTTTCTTT. Its translation is CSARDRGYTEAFF.

The genes are TRBV12-3 or TRBV12-4 and TRBJ1-5; 7 bases agree with TRBD1. This CDR3 is built from 12 residues. V dropped 6 bases and J dropped 9; count of bases not matched to a gene: 5. The CDR3 nucleotides are TGTGCCAGCAGAGACAGGGTGACGCCCCAGCATTTT. Its translation is CASRDRVTPQHF.

As for this clonotype: A much larger clone differs from this one at a single base, so this may be a read error. As the CDR3 is not closed by the conserved phenylalanine or tryptophan, this likely results from a read error. This chain links TRBV6-2 or TRBV6-3 with TRBJ2-7, with D uncertain. V dropped 0 bases and J dropped 2 bases, with 2 bases sitting between them. The CDR3 is 12 residues long. Germline CDR1 MNHEY, CDR2 SVGEGT. The CDR3 is CASSYSAYEQYS. Here the CDR3 DNA reads TGTGCCAGCAGTTACTCAGCCTACGAGCAGTACTCC.

Points on this clonotype: Mismatch with germline at one junction end may stem from a read error. This chain links TRBV5-4 with TRBJ1-5; maybe TRBD1 (5 bases). CDR1 is SGHNT and CDR2 is YYREEE in the germline V gene (reference sequence). The CDR3 runs to 16 residues. Here the CDR3 reads CASSLAGGSSNQPHHF. The CDR3 DNA reads as TGTGCCAGCAGCTTGGCCGGGGGGAGTAGCAATCAGCCCCATCATTTT.

Regarding this clonotype: Because the CDR3 is missing its conserved closing phenylalanine or tryptophan, this is likely a read error. The chain has TRBV20-1 and TRBJ2-1, with D maybe TRBD2 (7 bases). The CDR3 contains 15 residues. CDR1 is DFQATT, CDR2 SNEGSKA, per germline (reference sequence). Trimming left V 4 bases short and J 8 bases short, with 21 bases between. CDR3 loop: CSATEASGRGDEQFL. CDR3 DNA sequence: TGCAGTGCTACCGAAGCTAGTGGGAGGGGGGATGAGCAGTTCCTC.

Notes on this clonotype: Since a much larger clone is just one base distant, this may be a read error. This chain uses TRBV6-6 with TRBJ2-1, with 9 nucleotides matching TRBD2. From germline, CDR1 is MNHNY and CDR2 SVGAGI (reference sequence). The CDR3 length is 16 residues. V shed 7 bases, J shed 4 bases, and the junction held 11 bases outside the gene matches. The CDR3 sequence is CASTDGISGGYNEQFF. The CDR3 bases are TGTGCCAGCACCGACGGGATTAGCGGGGGATACAATGAGCAGTTCTTC.

This clonotype has just a few counts. The J gene is TRBJ1-2, the V gene TRBV5-4; the D gene is possibly TRBD1 (6 bases). CDR3 length: 15 amino acids. The germline V gene has CDR1 SGHNT and CDR2 YYREEE (reference sequence). The V end lost 7 bases, the J end lost 0 bases, and 16 bases lay between the germline ends. The CDR3 DNA reads TGTGCCAGCGCGAATAGGGGGGCTGCTAACTATGGCTACACCTTC. Protein sequence: CASANRGAANYGYTF.

The sample holds many counts of this clonotype. The CDR3 sequence: CASSGDRNNQPQHF. CDR3 bases: TGCGCCAGCAGCGGGGACCGAAATAATCAGCCCCAGCATTTT. The chain combines TRBV4-1 with TRBJ1-5; weak D call: TRBD1 (5 bases). Germline CDR1 reads MGHRA; CDR2 reads YSYEKL. Trimming took 5 bases from V and 4 from J, leaving 12 bases between them. The CDR3 extends over 14 amino acids.

Comments on this clonotype: One end of the junction varies from germline; a read error may be responsible. The chain couples TRBV12-3 or TRBV12-4 to TRBJ2-5; 12 bases match TRBD2. This CDR3 spans 17 amino acids. The CDR3 here is CASSLAGLAGWPETQYF. As DNA, the CDR3 is TGTGCCAGCAGCCTAGCTGGACTAGCGGGATGGCCGGAGACCCAATACTTC.

J is TRBJ1-5 and V is TRBV5-1; D unresolved. The ends were cut back, 4 bases at V and 9 bases at J, with 14 bases in the middle. The CDR3 covers 13 residues. Germline V lookup: CDR1 SGHRS, CDR2 YFSETQ. CDR3 region: CASSPWTVRPQHF. CDR3 DNA: TGCGCCAGCAGCCCCTGGACGGTACGGCCCCAGCATTTT.

Notes on this clonotype: A much larger clone differs from this one at a single base, so this may be a read error. The chain is built from TRBV20-1 and TRBJ2-7, with a weak D call TRBD1 (5 bases). Germline CDR1 and CDR2: DFQATT and SNEGSKA (reference sequence). The CDR3 runs to 11 residues. The V and J ends lost 6 bases and 3 bases respectively, with 9 bases between them. The CDR3 coding sequence is TGCAGTGCCAGACAGAGCTACGAGCAGTACTTC. Translating it yields CSARQSYEQYF.

With regard to this clonotype: The junction differs from germline at one of its ends, possibly a read error. The rearrangement uses TRBV11-2 and TRBJ2-3; the match to TRBD2 covers 10 bases. CDR1 and CDR2 from the germline V gene are SGHAT and FQNNGV. The CDR3 extends over 15 amino acids. CDR3 in amino acids: CASRLGAGGPYTQYF. In DNA, the CDR3 is TGTGCCAGCCGCTTAGGAGCGGGGGGGCCCTATACGCAGTATTTT.

About this clonotype itself: The CDR3 carries no conserved terminal phenylalanine or tryptophan, so it likely arises from a read error. The chain employs TRBV30 and TRBJ2-1; weak D call: TRBD1 (6 bases). This CDR3 has 15 amino acids. Per germline, CDR1 GTSNPN and CDR2 SVGIG (reference sequence). The CDR3 loop reads CVWIAGQTNGDEQFI. CDR3 sequence (DNA): TGTGTCTGGATAGCCGGACAGACTAACGGGGATGAGCAGTTCATC.

This clonotype occurred a few times. The chain combines TRBV6-6 with TRBJ1-2; 7 bases align to TRBD1. V lost 2 bases to trimming and J lost 3 bases; unmatched junction nucleotides: 0. Germline V gives CDR1 MNHNY, CDR2 SVGAGI (reference sequence). The CDR3 length is 13 residues. The CDR3 nucleotides read TGTGCCAGCAGTTACCAGGGGGACTATGGCTACACCTTC. Amino acid sequence: CASSYQGDYGYTF.